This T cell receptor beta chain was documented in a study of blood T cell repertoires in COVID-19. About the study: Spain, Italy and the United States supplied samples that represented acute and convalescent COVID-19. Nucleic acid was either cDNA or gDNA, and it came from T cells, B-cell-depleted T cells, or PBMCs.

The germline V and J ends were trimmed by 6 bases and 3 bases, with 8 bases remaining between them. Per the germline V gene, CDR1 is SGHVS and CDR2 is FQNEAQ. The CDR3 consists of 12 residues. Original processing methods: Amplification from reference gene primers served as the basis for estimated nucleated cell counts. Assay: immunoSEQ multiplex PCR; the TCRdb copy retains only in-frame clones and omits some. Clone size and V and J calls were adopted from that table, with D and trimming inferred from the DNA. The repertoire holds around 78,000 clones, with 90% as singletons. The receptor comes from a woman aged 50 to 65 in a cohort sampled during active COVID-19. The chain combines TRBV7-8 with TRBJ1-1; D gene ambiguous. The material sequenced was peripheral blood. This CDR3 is CASSPRDTEAFF. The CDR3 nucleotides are TGTGCCAGCAGTCCGAGGGACACTGAAGCTTTCTTT.